Shown below are 25 T cell receptor beta chains from a single sample sequenced in a study of cytomegalovirus exposure and HLA in healthy donors. 13 Jbeta primers and 60 Vbeta primers were used for the PCR. Clones were read by immunoSEQ multiplex PCR, and TCRdb kept only the in-frame ones, dropping some. The data contain about 83,000 clones, approximately 80% of them singletons. Sequences were obtained from PBMCs. All receptors derive from a woman under 40 in good health and CMV-seronegative.

The chain links TRBV6-5 to TRBJ2-3; D perhaps matches TRBD1 (6 bases). This CDR3 region has 15 residues. Trimming shortened V by 5 bases and J by 4 bases, and 16 bases separated the two germline ends. Germline V gives CDR1 MNHEY, CDR2 SVGAGI. The CDR3 region has the DNA TGTGCCAGCAGTCGGGACGGCAGGGGTTCAGATACGCAGTATTTT. Translation: CASSRDGRGSDTQYF.

The chain has TRBV5-1 and TRBJ1-1; 8 nucleotides agree with TRBD1. Per germline, CDR1 SGHRS and CDR2 YFSETQ. V lost 2 bases and J lost 6; bases outside the gene matches: 6. This CDR3 is 14 amino acids long. The CDR3 spells CASSLWTGIPEAFF. Written as DNA, the CDR3 is TGCGCCAGCAGCTTATGGACAGGGATCCCTGAAGCTTTCTTT.

As concerns this clone: Sequence at one end of the junction differs from germline and may be a read error. The rearrangement links TRBV7-9 to TRBJ2-7; D tentatively fits TRBD1 or TRBD2 (6 bases each). The length of the CDR3 is 14 residues. Germline V gene data show CDR1 as SEHNR and CDR2 as FQNEAQ (reference sequence). The CDR3 here is CSSSLGGLGYEQYF. The CDR3 nucleotides are TGTTCCAGCAGCTTAGGGGGACTGGGCTACGAGCAGTACTTC.

The chain links TRBV4-2 to TRBJ2-1; TRBD2 matches at 7 bases. The V gene's germline CDR1 is LGHNA and CDR2 YNFKEQ. CDR3 length equals 18 residues. Trimming removed 3 bases from V and 0 bases from J; junction bases left unmatched: 11. CDR3 amino acids: CASSHLAAGESSYNEQFF. The CDR3 DNA sequence: TGTGCCAGCAGCCATCTCGCGGCGGGGGAGAGCTCCTACAATGAGCAGTTCTTC.

This clone was counted between two and nine times. The chain combines TRBV28 with TRBJ1-5; D is ambiguous. The germline V and J ends were trimmed by 6 bases and 0 bases, with 9 bases remaining between them. CDR3 length: 14 residues. Germline CDR1 reads MDHEN; CDR2 reads SYDVKM. This CDR3 is CASRLPGSNQPQHF. Here the CDR3 DNA reads TGTGCCAGCAGGCTGCCGGGTAGCAATCAGCCCCAGCATTTT. Combining the CDR3 with reference TRBV28 and TRBJ1-5 gives the whole variable domain DVKVTQSSRYLVKRTGEKVFLECVQDMDHENMFWYRQDPGLGLRLIYFSYDVKMKEKGDIPEGYSVSREKKERFSLILESASTNQTSMYLCASRLPGSNQPQHFGDGTRLSIL.

V is TRBV2 and J is TRBJ2-7, with 8 bases aligning to TRBD2. Germline V lookup: CDR1 SNHLY, CDR2 FYNNEI. This CDR3 is 16 amino acids long. After removal of 2 bases from V and 4 bases from J, the junction contained 10 bases not matched to a gene. In DNA, the CDR3 is TGTGCCAGCAGTGAACGCGGGTTAGCGGGATCTTACGAGCAGTACTTC. This translates into CASSERGLAGSYEQYF.

This chain links TRBV15 with TRBJ2-1, with 8 bases fitting TRBD2. This CDR3 has 18 amino acids. V lost 1 base to trimming and J lost 4 bases; unmatched junction nucleotides: 12. Germline V lookup: CDR1 LNHNV, CDR2 YYDKDF (reference sequence). The CDR3 nucleotides read TGTGCCACCAGCAGAGCTCTAGGTGTCGCGGGAGGATACAATGAGCAGTTCTTC. Translated, it gives CATSRALGVAGGYNEQFF.

The chain combines TRBV7-2 with TRBJ2-5; 11 bases are shared with TRBD2. The end of the DNA aligns better with TRBJ2-7, so the J call may be wrong. The CDR3 spans 16 residues. Per germline, CDR1 SGHTA and CDR2 FQGNSA. CDR3 DNA: TGTGCCAGCAGCTTAGGAAGTAGCGGGAGGGCCTACGAGCAGTACTTC. This translates into CASSLGSSGRAYEQYF.

The V and J genes are TRBV28 and TRBJ2-1; possible D gene TRBD2, 6 bases. Trimming took off 6 bases at V and 5 bases at J, with 11 bases between the two ends. The germline V gene encodes CDR1 MDHEN and CDR2 SYDVKM. CDR3 length: 13 residues. The chain's CDR3 is CASSQIADNEQFF. CDR3 nucleotides: TGTGCCAGCAGCCAAATAGCGGACAATGAGCAGTTCTTC.

The chain couples TRBV28 to TRBJ1-5; 9 bases align to TRBD1. The CDR3 consists of 16 residues. Trimming cost V 2 bases and J 2 bases; bases outside gene matches: 4. CDR1 is MDHEN and CDR2 is SYDVKM in the germline V gene. The CDR3 nucleotides read TGTGCCAGCAGTTTAACAGGGGGCTCGGGCAATCAGCCCCAGCATTTT. It is translated as CASSLTGGSGNQPQHF.

The chain has TRBV19 and TRBJ2-2, with D possibly matching TRBD1 (5 bases). Germline V gene sequence: CDR1 LNHDA, CDR2 SQIVND (reference sequence). The CDR3 covers 15 residues. Trimming took off 2 bases at V and 4 bases at J, with 11 bases between the two ends. CDR3 nucleotides: TGTGCCAGTAGTATAATAGGGGTGGGCACCGGGGAGCTGTTTTTT. It specifies CASSIIGVGTGELFF.

This sequence joins TRBV5-1 and TRBJ2-5; 7 nucleotides match TRBD2. The junction had 8 bases not matched to a gene; V was cut back by 4 bases and J by 2 bases. The CDR3 has 15 residues. CDR1 and CDR2 from the germline V gene are SGHRS and YFSETQ. This CDR3 reads CASSPGTTRQETQYF. The DNA of the CDR3 is TGCGCCAGCAGCCCCGGGACTACCCGTCAAGAGACCCAGTACTTC.

The V call is TRBV6-1, the J call TRBJ2-5; D is unclear. Trimming pared 6 bases from V and 5 bases from J, leaving 13 bases between. This CDR3 is built from 13 residues. Germline V CDR1 and CDR2: MNHNS, SASEGT. The CDR3 nucleotides are TGTGCCAGCAGGTTCCGAGGTCGGGAGACCCAGTACTTC. Protein product: CASRFRGRETQYF.

The chain carries TRBV27 and TRBJ2-4; possible D gene TRBD2, 6 bases. Germline V gives CDR1 MNHEY, CDR2 SMNVEV (reference sequence). The ends were cut back, 5 bases at V and 12 bases at J, with 17 bases in the middle. This CDR3 has 13 residues. The CDR3 protein is CASSPMPAGNQYF. CDR3 DNA sequence: TGTGCCAGCAGTCCAATGCCCGCGGGGAATCAGTACTTC.

There are a few counts of this clone. J is TRBJ2-5 and V is TRBV28; maybe TRBD2 (6 bases). Trimming removed 6 bases at V and 0 bases at J, with 11 bases between. Germline lookup yields CDR1 MDHEN and CDR2 SYDVKM. This CDR3 spans 14 amino acids. The CDR3 loop reads CASRPRDYQETQYF. DNA for the CDR3: TGTGCCAGCAGGCCACGGGACTACCAAGAGACCCAGTACTTC.

The rearrangement links TRBV2 to TRBJ1-5; the D is unclear. Between the trimmed V and J ends, which lost 1 base and 0 bases, there was a span of 19 bases. The germline gives CDR1 SNHLY, CDR2 FYNNEI. This CDR3 is built from 19 residues. The CDR3 DNA is TGTGCCAGCAGTGAAGATGCCGCCCGCGCGGTAGGTAGCAATCAGCCCCAGCATTTT. Its protein product is CASSEDAARAVGSNQPQHF.

There are a few counts of this clone. The gene calls are TRBV7-9 and TRBJ2-5, with a weak D call TRBD2 (5 bases). V lost 4 bases to trimming and J lost 2 bases, with 11 bases between them. This CDR3 region has 14 residues. Germline values: CDR1 SEHNR, CDR2 FQNEAQ (reference sequence). The CDR3 DNA reads TGTGCCAGCAGCTCCCAAGCGGTTCAAGAGACCCAGTACTTC. Protein sequence: CASSSQAVQETQYF.

V gene TRBV7-2 combines with J gene TRBJ1-2, with unresolved D. CDR1 and CDR2 (germline): SGHTA, FQGNSA. The CDR3 is made up of 13 amino acids. Trimming left V 1 base short and J 5 bases short, with 8 bases between. In nucleotides, the CDR3 is TGTGCCAGCAGCTTAGGGCAGTTTTATGGCTACACCTTC. Translating gives CASSLGQFYGYTF.

The chain employs TRBV30 and TRBJ2-7; D might be TRBD2 (7 bases). Trimming removed 0 bases from V and 1 base from J, with 13 bases in between. The germline V gene encodes CDR1 GTSNPN and CDR2 SVGIG (reference sequence). This CDR3 region has 15 residues. The CDR3 DNA is TGTGCCTGGAGTGTATGGGGGGGGGCTTCCTACGAGCAGTACTTC. Protein: CAWSVWGGASYEQYF.

The chain recombines TRBV7-2 with TRBJ1-2; D uncertain. With 0 bases removed from V and 0 bases from J, the gap between germline ends came to 5 bases. CDR3 length: 14 residues. The germline CDR1 and CDR2 sequences are SGHTA and FQGNSA. This chain's CDR3 is CASSLAAANYGYTF. Written as DNA, the CDR3 is TGTGCCAGCAGCTTAGCGGCAGCTAACTATGGCTACACCTTC.

V usage is TRBV7-2 and J usage is TRBJ2-7; no definite D call. Germline values: CDR1 SGHTA, CDR2 FQGNSA. The length of the CDR3 is 13 residues. V was pared by 5 bases and J by 4 bases, with 12 bases between. As DNA, the CDR3 is TGTGCCAGCAGCCGCGGTGCAACTTACGAGCAGTACTTC. Translating gives CASSRGATYEQYF.

This clone was observed a handful of times. The CDR3 nucleotides read TGCGCCAGCTCCCCGGGACACTTAAACTATGGCTACACCTTC. This translates into CASSPGHLNYGYTF. This rearrangement joins TRBV23-1 to TRBJ1-2, with D maybe TRBD1 (6 bases). TRBV23-1 qualifies as an ORF whose function is uncertain. Trimming removed 8 bases from V and 2 bases from J, with 15 bases in between. The CDR3 sequence is 14 residues long.

In its sample, this clone was seen once. The rearrangement links TRBV28 to TRBJ2-1; 7 nucleotides agree with TRBD2. The CDR3 covers 14 residues. Germline V gene sequence: CDR1 MDHEN, CDR2 SYDVKM. V shed 1 base and J 11 bases; nucleotides not matched to a gene: 8. CDR3 in DNA: TGTGCCAGCAGTTTATCGCGCGGGAGTGGTAAGCAGTTCTTC. Translation gives CASSLSRGSGKQFF.

The gene calls are TRBV10-3 and TRBJ1-1, with TRBD1 as a possible D gene (6 bases). V was cut by 0 bases and J by 5 bases, with 13 bases left in between. Germline CDR1 reads ENHRY; CDR2 reads SYGVKD. The CDR3 loop spans 15 amino acids. The CDR3: CAISESPGEGTEAFF. The CDR3 DNA is TGTGCCATCAGTGAGTCTCCAGGGGAGGGTACTGAAGCTTTCTTT.

The chain is built from TRBV7-2 and TRBJ2-7; the D gene is possibly TRBD1 (5 bases). Trimming shortened V by 1 base and J by 6 bases, and 10 bases separated the two germline ends. Germline CDR1 and CDR2: SGHTA and FQGNSA. The CDR3 covers 13 residues. CDR3: CASSLGPQGEQYF. CDR3 bases: TGTGCCAGCAGCTTAGGACCCCAGGGCGAGCAGTACTTC.